This T cell receptor beta chain was sequenced during a study of CD8+ T cells in alopecia areata (dated by TCRdb to about 2018). Study-level background: Treated patients were enrolled in an open-label pilot trial of oral tofacitinib, 5 to 10 mg twice daily, for moderate-to-severe alopecia areata. Patients received tofacitinib for 6 to 18 months and were then followed off drug for 6 months to check for delayed response and recurrence. RNA was obtained with the PAXgene miRNA kit for fixed scalp, the miRNeasy kit for PBMCs, and the RNeasy kit for mouse skin. TCRbeta CDR3 regions were amplified by immunoSEQ multiplex PCR using 35 Vbeta forward and 13 Jbeta reverse primers. Tofacitinib-treated patients had biopsies at baseline and at 4 and 24 weeks of treatment, with a later scalp biopsy in several patients. The study used high-throughput TCRbeta sequencing to examine T cell clonal expansion in alopecia areata, in both the C3H/HeJ mouse model and human patients. The SALT score, which quantifies the percentage of affected scalp surface area, was used to measure disease severity in treated patients. Scalp clonality was compared among normal scalp (n=4), patchy alopecia areata scalp (n=8), and alopecia totalis/universalis scalp (n=8). In humans, TCRbeta sequencing was performed on scalp tissue and on sorted CD4+ and CD8+ peripheral blood T cells from healthy controls and from patients with patchy or totalis/universalis alopecia areata. Overall study outcomes, separate from this receptor: Unlike mouse skin, which is dominated by gammadelta T cells, normal human skin has resident alphabeta T cells that are also sequenced, and this complicates analysis of the scalp TCR repertoire. Because the treated cohort was small and had just a single nonresponder, larger studies are needed to establish links between baseline CD8+ expansion and response. Tofacitinib significantly decreased scalp clonality and the number of expanded CD8+ clones among the top 100 scalp clones. Many expanded lesional clones were found to persist in scalp and blood during tofacitinib treatment, and relapse after treatment cessation may be partly explained by this persistence. Compared with normal scalp, lesional scalp, particularly in alopecia totalis/universalis, had higher clonality and more expanded CD8+ clones, which suggests antigenic drive. Shared TCR sequences between patients were less evident than in mice, which may be partly attributable to HLA diversity in the patient population.

In light of the paper, this sample's time point label describes: about 4 weeks on oral tofacitinib. Explained via the paper, the treatment or condition label denotes: oral pan-JAK inhibitor, 5-10 mg twice daily. From alopecia areata patients, peripheral blood was collected along with lesional scalp punch biopsies. After PBMCs were isolated by density centrifugation and stained for CD3, CD4 and CD8, a FACSAria was used to sort CD4+ and CD8+ T cells. A remark on this clone: This clone's antigen is unknown. Base quality data are lacking; no much larger clone is found one base away.

The CDR3 spans 14 residues, from the cysteine through the phenylalanine. Only the CDR3 DNA is retained, 42 bases long and in frame from the first base. The germline V gene sets CDR1 to SGHDN and CDR2 to FVKESK. V and J are trimmed by 7 bases and 0 bases, and the gene matches miss 6 bases of the junction. Library preparation used the immunoSEQ multiplex PCR assay. RNA was extracted from all samples and reverse transcribed into cDNA, which served as template for TCR sequencing. SuperScript III was used for first-strand cDNA synthesis, primed with a 2:1 mix of oligo-dT and random hexamers. Amplification bias was assessed with a synthetic immune receptor repertoire, and residual bias was removed computationally. The original methods were these. Raw reads were preprocessed for error removal, and CDR3 was defined according to IMGT conventions as running from the conserved cysteine to phenylalanine. Clonality was calculated as 1 minus Shannon entropy normalized by log2 of the number of productive unique TCRs. CD4 or CD8 identity of scalp clones was inferred by cross-referencing scalp TCRbeta sequences with sorted blood CD4 and CD8 repertoires. TCRdb's version of the immuneACCESS table is confined to in-frame rearrangements and falls short of the full clone set. An unresolved V gene accounts for under half of the shortfall where checked; the remainder is of unknown origin. Clone size and the V and J calls come from that table; the DNA yielded D and trimming. This sample is represented by some 220,000 clones; more than 45% of them were singletons. Approximately 1.4% of the sample belongs to the ten largest clones.

The chain was built from TRBV14 and TRBJ2-7, and TRBD1 matches 7 of the central bases. This TCR came from a human donor with alopecia areata. The source was CD4+ T cells sorted from blood, collected at week 4, from a patient treated with tofacitinib. The DNA is TGTGCCAGCAACGAGGCAGGGGGCTCCTACGAGCAGTACTTC. It is translated as CASNEAGGSYEQYF.